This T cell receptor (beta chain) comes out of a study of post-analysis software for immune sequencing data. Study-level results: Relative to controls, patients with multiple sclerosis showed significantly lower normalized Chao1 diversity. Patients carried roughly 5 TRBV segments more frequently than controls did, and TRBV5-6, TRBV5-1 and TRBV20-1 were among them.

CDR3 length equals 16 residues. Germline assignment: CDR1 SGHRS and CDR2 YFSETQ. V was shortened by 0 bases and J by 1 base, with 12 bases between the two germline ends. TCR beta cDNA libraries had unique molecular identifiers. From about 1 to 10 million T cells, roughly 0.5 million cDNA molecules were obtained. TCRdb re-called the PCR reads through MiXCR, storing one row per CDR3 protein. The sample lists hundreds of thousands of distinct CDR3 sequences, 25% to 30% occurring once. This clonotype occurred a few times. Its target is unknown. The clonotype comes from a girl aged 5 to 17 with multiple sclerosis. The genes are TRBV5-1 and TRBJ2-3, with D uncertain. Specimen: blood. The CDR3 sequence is CASSLDVTPRTDTQYF. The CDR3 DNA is TGCGCCAGCAGCTTGGATGTCACCCCTCGCACAGATACGCAGTATTTT.